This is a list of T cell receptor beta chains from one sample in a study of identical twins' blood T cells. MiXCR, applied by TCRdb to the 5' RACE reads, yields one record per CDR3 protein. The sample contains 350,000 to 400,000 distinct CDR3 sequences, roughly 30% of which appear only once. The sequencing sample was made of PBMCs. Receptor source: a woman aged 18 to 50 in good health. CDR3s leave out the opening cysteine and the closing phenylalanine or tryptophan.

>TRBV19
ASSIRAEQY
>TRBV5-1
ASSGDPNQPQH
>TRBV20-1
SARPLGFTEAF
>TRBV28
ASSLQGGQY
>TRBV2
ASSGPGQGNNSPLH
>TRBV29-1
SATGGRGYGYT
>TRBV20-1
SARTGPPQETQY
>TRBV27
ASKINSGAVYGYT
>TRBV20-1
SASPTGDTYEQY
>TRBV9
ASSVAKEGNYGYT
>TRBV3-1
ASRGVKEQF
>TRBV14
ASSQTSGKSYEQF
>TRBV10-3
AISGSRGENTEAF
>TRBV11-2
ASSFLGLGNTEAF
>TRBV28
ASTLSRERQPQH
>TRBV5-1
ASSPPGVNGQF
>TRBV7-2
ASSLVGGQGTEAF